This T cell receptor (beta chain) emerged from a study of beta chain features in type 1 diabetes. The CDR3 is 10 residues long. Germline V lookup: CDR1 MDHEN, CDR2 SYDVKM. Trimming removed 5 bases at V and 9 bases at J, with 7 bases between. Study-wide findings and caveats: Shortening that was moderate but significant affected the TCRB CDR3s of Type 1 diabetes patients in all four CD4+ subsets.

Of note for this clone: Its antigen is still unknown.

What was sequenced were expressed TCRB transcripts, since all of the isolated RNA had been reverse transcribed. The protocol was immunoSEQ multiplex PCR, while the TCRdb copy is restricted to in-frame clones and leaves out a portion. This sample has 200,000 to 250,000 clones, with under 20% found just once. The receptor was derived from a man aged 25-45 years with type 1 diabetes. Sequencing was performed on naive CD4+ T cells from blood. The gene calls are TRBV28 and TRBJ1-1; D gene ambiguous. CDR3 bases: TGTGCCAGCAGTCAGCGACAAGCTTTCTTT. Its protein is CASSQRQAFF.